This entry features one TCR beta chain sequence. What it binds is not known. The entry originates in a study of cytomegalovirus exposure and HLA in healthy donors. Study-level results: Excluded: some indistinguishable V segments such as TRBV6-2 and TRBV6-3. Further analysis, carried out later, found HLA-associated TCR beta chains more clonally expanded than equally common other chains.

The CDR3 has 13 residues. CDR1 is SGHTA and CDR2 is FQGTGA in the germline V gene. V was clipped by 8 bases and J by 3 bases, with 13 bases between them. PCR involved 60 Vbeta and 13 Jbeta primers. Sequencing used immunoSEQ multiplex PCR; TCRdb keeps in-frame clones, though not all of them. The sample totals about 88,000 clones. Material for sequencing was PBMCs. The TCR was taken from a girl between 5 and 17 years old in good health and CMV-seropositive. The chain uses TRBV7-3 and TRBJ1-1; tentatively, D is TRBD1 (6 bases). CDR3 sequence (DNA): TGTGCCAGCCGAGGGGGGGCTGACACTGAAGCTTTCTTT. Its translation: CASRGGADTEAFF.